This TCR beta chain emerged from a study of blood T cell repertoires in COVID-19. The wider study: The United States, Italy and Spain provided the acute and convalescent COVID-19 samples. Sources were T cells, B-cell-depleted T cells, or PBMCs; the material itself was cDNA or gDNA.

Original processing methods: Reference gene primer amplification yielded estimated nucleated cell counts. Sequencing used immunoSEQ multiplex PCR; TCRdb keeps in-frame clones, though not all of them. D and trimming were read from the DNA, whereas the V and J calls and clone size are those reported in that table. The top ten hold around 8% of the sample, which has about 240,000 clones, more than 75% seen once. Enrolment of Seattle patients took place during active infection, and they were followed longitudinally. This CDR3 region has 13 residues. Germline V gene lookup returns CDR1 MNHEY and CDR2 SVGAGI. V was shortened by 4 bases and J by 1 base, with 7 bases between the two germline ends.

The sequence was collected from a woman aged 80 or over with COVID-19, enrolled during active disease. The chain combines TRBV6-5 with TRBJ1-1; no definite D call. The sequenced material came from peripheral blood. The CDR3 region is CASSSTENTEAFF. The CDR3 DNA sequence: TGTGCCAGCAGTTCTACAGAGAACACTGAAGCTTTCTTT.